These 13 T cell receptor beta chains came from one sample sequenced in a study of blood T cell repertoires in COVID-19. TCRdb keeps only in-frame clones here, not all; method: immunoSEQ multiplex PCR. The profile shows 67,000 or so clones, around 84% of them singletons. Material for sequencing was peripheral blood. The source of these receptors is a woman between 70 and 85 years old with acute or convalescent COVID-19.

V usage is TRBV3-1 (or the pseudogene TRBV3-2) and J usage is TRBJ2-3; 8 bases agree with TRBD2. From germline, CDR1 is LGHDT and CDR2 YNNKEL (reference sequence). The length of the CDR3 is 14 residues. Trimming took 0 bases from V and 8 from J; bases not matched to a gene: 4. DNA for the CDR3: TGTGCCAGCAGCCAAGACCTGGCGGGAGGTACGCAGTATTTT. Translating gives CASSQDLAGGTQYF.

CDR3 residues: CASSQDRPNTGELFF. The CDR3 DNA sequence: TGCGCCAGCAGTCAGGACAGGCCGAACACCGGGGAGCTGTTTTTT. This sequence joins TRBV5-1 and TRBJ2-2, with TRBD1 identical over 7 bases. CDR1 and CDR2 from the germline V gene are SGHRS and YFSETQ. V lost 5 bases and J lost 0; bases outside the gene matches: 4. This CDR3 spans 15 amino acids. The full variable domain, with the rest looked up from reference TRBV5-1 and TRBJ2-2, is KAGVTQTPRYLIKTRGQQVTLSCSPISGHRSVSWYQQTPGQGLQFLFEYFSETQRNKGNFPGRFSGRQFSNSRSEMNVSTLELGDSALYLCASSQDRPNTGELFFGEGSRLTVL.

The chain combines TRBV30 with TRBJ1-5, with D maybe TRBD1 (5 bases). This CDR3 spans 15 amino acids. V lost 1 base to trimming and J lost 6 bases, with 16 bases between them. Germline CDR1 and CDR2: GTSNPN and SVGIG (reference sequence). The CDR3 sequence is CAWSDGQGRSQPQHF. The CDR3, as DNA: TGTGCCTGGAGTGACGGGCAGGGAAGGAGTCAGCCCCAGCATTTT.

This clone came up once. This chain joins TRBV19 and TRBJ2-2; D unclear. The CDR3 runs 16 residues. Trimming removed 3 bases at V and 2 bases at J, with 13 bases between. From germline, CDR1 is LNHDA and CDR2 SQIVND (reference sequence). CDR3 DNA: TGTGCCAGTAGTATCCTACAGAGATACAACACCGGGGAGCTGTTTTTT. Translating gives CASSILQRYNTGELFF.

The gene calls are TRBV19 and TRBJ2-1, with 8 positions matching TRBD2. Germline values: CDR1 LNHDA, CDR2 SQIVND (reference sequence). J was trimmed by 6 bases and V by 6 bases; bases with no gene match: 1. This CDR3 is built from 12 residues. CDR3 bases: TGTGCCAGTAGGACTAGCGCCAATGAGCAGTTCTTC. Translation gives CASRTSANEQFF.

The V gene is TRBV25-1, the J gene TRBJ2-5; D is uncertain. V dropped 5 bases and J dropped 5 bases, with 12 bases sitting between them. In germline, CDR1 is MGHDK, CDR2 SYGVNS. The CDR3 totals 13 residues. The CDR3 nucleotides read TGTGCCAGCAGTATGCCCGGGTGGGAGACCCAGTACTTC. Protein product: CASSMPGWETQYF.

This clone was counted between two and nine times. The chain recombines TRBV11-2 with TRBJ2-5; 9 bases line up with TRBD1. Trimming cost V 5 bases and J 6 bases; bases outside gene matches: 7. Germline V lookup: CDR1 SGHAT, CDR2 FQNNGV. This CDR3 is built from 14 residues. For the CDR3, the DNA is TGTGCCAGCAGCCCGGAGACAGGGGGAAAGACCCAGTACTTC. Its translation is CASSPETGGKTQYF.

The chain combines TRBV12-3 or TRBV12-4 with TRBJ1-1; weak D call: TRBD1 (5 bases). The V end lost 7 bases, the J end lost 5 bases, and 14 bases lay between the germline ends. The CDR3 length is 13 residues. CDR3 DNA sequence: TGTGCCAGCACCCAAAACACAGGAACTGAAGCTTTCTTT. Its protein product is CASTQNTGTEAFF.

The chain carries TRBV10-3 and TRBJ2-5; D might be TRBD1 (5 bases). Germline values: CDR1 ENHRY, CDR2 SYGVKD. The ends were cut back, 4 bases at V and 1 base at J, with 10 bases in the middle. The CDR3 extends over 14 amino acids. The CDR3: CAISAKGFQETQYF. DNA of the CDR3: TGTGCCATCAGTGCGAAGGGGTTCCAAGAGACCCAGTACTTC.

The gene calls are TRBV24-1 and TRBJ2-5; 11 positions match TRBD1. The CDR3 covers 16 residues. CDR1 is KGHDR, CDR2 SFDVKD, per germline. J lost 4 bases, V lost 5 bases, and 8 bases had no gene match. The CDR3 sequence is CATSGEGQGAGETQYF. DNA for the CDR3: TGTGCCACCAGTGGTGAAGGACAGGGGGCAGGAGAGACCCAGTACTTC.

The chain couples TRBV28 to TRBJ2-7; 8 bases map to TRBD2. Germline trimming cut 3 bases from V and 9 bases from J; bases unmatched to any gene: 19. There are 17 residues in the CDR3. Germline V gene data show CDR1 as MDHEN and CDR2 as SYDVKM. The CDR3 loop is CASSFQPGLAAPTVQYF. The DNA for the CDR3 is TGTGCCAGCAGTTTCCAACCCGGACTAGCCGCCCCTACGGTGCAGTACTTC.

This clone has more than one count but fewer than ten. This chain joins TRBV28 and TRBJ2-3; perhaps TRBD2 as D (6 bases). Germline V CDR1 and CDR2: MDHEN, SYDVKM. V was cut by 5 bases and J by 5 bases, with 11 bases left in between. CDR3 length: 13 residues. In nucleotides, the CDR3 is TGTGCCAGCAGTCGTCCGGGACTAGATACGCAGTATTTT. This translates into CASSRPGLDTQYF. Together with reference TRBV28 and TRBJ2-3, the CDR3 gives the full variable domain: DVKVTQSSRYLVKRTGEKVFLECVQDMDHENMFWYRQDPGLGLRLIYFSYDVKMKEKGDIPEGYSVSREKKERFSLILESASTNQTSMYLCASSRPGLDTQYFGPGTRLTVL.

The rearrangement joins TRBV6-5 to TRBJ1-1, with D possibly being TRBD1 (5 bases). Germline-derived CDR1 and CDR2 are MNHEY and SVGAGI. CDR3 length equals 15 residues. V dropped 6 bases and J dropped 4 bases, with 18 bases sitting between them. The CDR3 sequence: CASRRPGQRGTEAFF. The CDR3 DNA follows: TGTGCCAGCAGGAGACCTGGACAAAGGGGCACTGAAGCTTTCTTT.